The clone carrying this T cell receptor (beta chain) was seen more than once but under ten times. The antigen is not known. The TCR beta cDNA libraries carried unique molecular identifiers. TCRdb passed the PCR reads through MiXCR, listing each CDR3 protein once. The sample shows about 200,000 distinct CDR3 sequences, 29% of them seen only once. The data belong to a study of post-analysis software for immune sequencing data. Study results and limitations: Normalized Chao1 diversity was significantly lower in multiple sclerosis patients than in controls. Elevated frequency relative to controls characterized four or five TRBV segments in patients, TRBV5-6, TRBV5-1 and TRBV20-1 among them.

CDR3 length: 12 amino acids. Germline values: CDR1 DFQATT, CDR2 SNEGSKA (reference sequence). The junction had 1 base not matched to a gene; V was cut back by 2 bases and J by 7 bases. This chain connects TRBV20-1 to TRBJ1-2, with 10 bases lining up with TRBD1. Sample: blood. The sequence came from a girl aged 2 to 17 with multiple sclerosis. The CDR3 is CSARRDRGGYTF. CDR3 DNA: TGCAGTGCTAGACGGGACAGGGGTGGCTACACCTTC.